The following is a T cell receptor beta chain sequence with its context. Clones were sequenced by immunoSEQ multiplex PCR, and TCRdb holds only the in-frame ones, with some missing. The sample has tens of thousands of clones; about 90% are singletons. These data originate in a study of OX40 agonist ivuxolimab in advanced cancers. The sample was CD4+ or CD8+ T cells sorted from blood, taken in a trial of the OX40 agonist ivuxolimab. The source of this sequence is an adult with an advanced solid tumor such as melanoma, head and neck, liver or kidney cancer.

CDR3: CASSLGMRASNSPLHF. DNA of the CDR3: TGTGCCAGCAGCTTAGGGATGAGGGCCTCCAATTCACCCCTCCACTTT. The V and J genes are TRBV7-9 and TRBJ1-6; D call uncertain. CDR1 and CDR2 (germline): SEHNR, FQNEAQ (reference sequence). V lost 1 base to trimming and J lost 7 bases, with 14 bases between them. The CDR3 extends over 16 amino acids.